One TCR beta chain is described in this entry. Its target is not known. Unmatched junction bases numbered 11, after V lost 4 bases and J lost 10 bases. The CDR3 totals 15 residues. CDR1 KGHDR and CDR2 SFDVKD come from the germline V gene. The data originate from a study of T-cell memory formation after mild COVID-19. General study results and limits: Later expanders leaned CD4+, whereas day 15 to 85 contracting clones were balanced CD4/CD8.

TCRdb passed the 5' RACE reads through MiXCR, listing each CDR3 protein once. Here the sample spans about 39,000 distinct CDR3 sequences, 6% to 7.5% being singletons. Input material: PBMCs or a T cell subset sorted from them (not recorded which). This TCR was sampled from an adult who had mild COVID-19 (a few samples of this study predate the infection). Cell type and time point are not known. This chain connects TRBV24-1 to TRBJ2-3, with 9 positions matching TRBD1. In DNA, the CDR3 is TGTGCCACCAGTGAAAGGTCCCGGGACAGGGACGCGCAGTATTTT. Translation: CATSERSRDRDAQYF.